This T cell receptor (beta chain) was found in a study of shared clonotypes between healthy human individuals. Looking at the study overall: Three plates each covered CD4 naive and memory; CD8 naive two, CD8 memory one.

Only CD45RO-negative cells positively selected for CCR7 counted as naive CD8 cells, so terminally differentiated effector memory CD45RA+ cells were excluded. TCRdb's copy holds only in-frame clones and misses some; the assay was immunoSEQ multiplex PCR. The sample holds millions of clones, about 95% seen once. Between the trimmed V and J ends, which lost 6 bases and 7 bases, there was a span of 13 bases. CDR1 is MNHEY and CDR2 is SVGAGI in the germline V gene. This CDR3 contains 13 residues. The clonotype was recovered from a man younger than 35 in good health. The sample consisted of naive CD8+ T cells sorted from blood. The chain recombines TRBV6-5 with TRBJ2-1, with D hard to call. CDR3 region: CASSWYLDNEQFF. CDR3 in DNA: TGTGCCAGCAGCTGGTACCTAGATAATGAGCAGTTCTTC.